A selection of T cell receptor beta chains follows, all from one sample in a study of blood T cell repertoires in COVID-19. Profiling relied on immunoSEQ multiplex PCR, and the TCRdb table lists in-frame clones only, not all of them. Among fewer than 150,000 clones listed, roughly 82% were seen once. The sequenced sample consisted of peripheral blood. These receptors were obtained from a woman in her forties with acute or convalescent COVID-19. Each CDR3 is given without its conserved first and last residue. Expanded clones get a size class; other rows say once, few or many, or leave the size out.

>-|TRBV21-1|TRBJ2-6
ASSKGAGLLPSGANVLT
>-|TRBV6-4|TRBJ2-1
ASSLGTSGGEEQF
>-|TRBV2|TRBJ1-3
ASSVTRSSGNTIY
>-|TRBV11-2|TRBJ2-5
ASSLVTGGFQETQY
>-|TRBV6-2/TRBV6-3|TRBJ2-3
ASSYSARGVDTQY
>-|TRBV19|TRBJ1-5
ASKDRSSQPQH
>once|TRBV19|TRBJ1-5
ASSMRQINQPQH
>-|TRBV19|TRBJ1-1
ASSPDRGSEAF
>-|TRBV5-6|TRBJ2-7
ASSLFRDRAIEQY
>-|TRBV3-1/TRBV3-2|TRBJ2-2
ASSQTRRTSANTGELF
>few|TRBV5-1|TRBJ2-2
ASSLTTSGTTGELF
>-|TRBV2|TRBJ2-3
ASRGALAAYTDTQY
>-|TRBV27|TRBJ2-2
ASSLDVTANTGELF
>once|TRBV7-2|TRBJ2-3
ASSDGGGTDTQY
>-|TRBV7-2|TRBJ2-7
ASSLVSYRQPPNEQY
>-|TRBV10-3|TRBJ1-1
ASEPFGTGQNTEAF
>-|TRBV3-1/TRBV3-2|TRBJ2-1
ATERRGGTSKQF
>once|TRBV15|TRBJ1-1
ATSRVVAEAF
>-|TRBV18|TRBJ1-2
ASSPNNPVGYGYT
>-|TRBV9|TRBJ1-5
ASSVGIADQPQH
>once|TRBV7-9|TRBJ1-1
ASSPATGIEAF
>-|TRBV21-1|TRBJ1-2
ASSKKRRSLGARNGYT
>-|TRBV6-5|TRBJ2-1
ASFGRGPNNEQF
>-|TRBV5-1|TRBJ1-1
ASREVFNMNTEAF
>-|TRBV7-9|TRBJ1-2
ASSRSPGTGGDYGYT
>-|TRBV7-9|TRBJ2-1
ASSLLGGLPNEQF
>-|TRBV30|TRBJ1-5
AWSRQGDQPQH
>-|TRBV18|TRBJ1-1
ASSPLKGETEAF
>-|TRBV3-1/TRBV3-2|TRBJ2-1
ASSHALAGSYNEQF
>-|TRBV19|TRBJ1-1
ASSTGTEAF
>-|TRBV4-3|TRBJ1-3
ASSPQLSGNTIY
>once|TRBV30|TRBJ1-5
AWSSTGTEYQPQH
>-|TRBV7-3|TRBJ2-3
ASSLTVQGTDTQY
>-|TRBV3-1/TRBV3-2|TRBJ1-3
ASSLQPRDRLSGNTIY
>-|TRBV5-1|TRBJ1-2
ASSLIGQPYGYT
>-|TRBV3-1/TRBV3-2|TRBJ2-7
ASSPVSGYEQY
>-|TRBV29-1|TRBJ1-2
SSGQGGGYT
>once|TRBV6-5|TRBJ1-6
ASSYSSRSPLH
>-|TRBV11-2|TRBJ2-1
ASSKDREFYNEQF
>-|TRBV9|TRBJ1-3
ASSPRGPGSSGNTIY
>-|TRBV7-9|TRBJ2-7
ASSLVNSYEQY
>-|TRBV2|TRBJ2-2
ASRGSGGATGELF
>once|TRBV2|TRBJ1-5
ASSETRQGGQPQH
>-|TRBV29-1|TRBJ1-2
SVDTGQGKYGYT
>-|TRBV2|TRBJ2-3
AGNGLLTDTQY
>-|TRBV18|TRBJ1-2
ASSETGYGYT
>-|TRBV12-5|TRBJ1-1
ASGLWGQGYTEAF
>few|TRBV2|TRBJ2-3
ASTTGGQATDTQY
>-|TRBV4-1|TRBJ2-6
ASSQGARISGANVLT